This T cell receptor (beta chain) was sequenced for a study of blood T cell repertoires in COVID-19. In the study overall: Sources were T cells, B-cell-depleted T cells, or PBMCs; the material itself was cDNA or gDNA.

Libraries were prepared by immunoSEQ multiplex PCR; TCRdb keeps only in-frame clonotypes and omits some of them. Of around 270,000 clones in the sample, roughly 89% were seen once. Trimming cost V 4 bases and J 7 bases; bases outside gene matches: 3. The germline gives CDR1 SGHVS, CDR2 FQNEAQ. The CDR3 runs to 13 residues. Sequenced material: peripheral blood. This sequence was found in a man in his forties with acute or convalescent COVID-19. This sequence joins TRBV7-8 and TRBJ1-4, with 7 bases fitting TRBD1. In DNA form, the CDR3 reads TGTGCCAGCAGCTCGGGACAGCTTGAAAAACTGTTTTTT. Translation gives CASSSGQLEKLFF.